This T cell receptor (beta chain) was recorded in a study of OX40 agonist ivuxolimab in advanced cancers. Overall study context: Patients with hepatocellular carcinoma, melanoma, renal cell or head and neck cancer made up the dose-escalation patients.

Profiled with immunoSEQ multiplex PCR; TCRdb holds only in-frame clones, not every one. The table lists under 95,000 clones, roughly nine tenths of them singletons, with roughly 0.17% in the top ten. CDR1 and CDR2 from the germline V gene are PRHDT and FYEKMQ (reference sequence). Trimming left V 5 bases short and J 1 base short, with 5 bases between. CDR3 length equals 13 residues. This clone was counted once. The chain combines TRBV13 with TRBJ2-2; D is undetermined. The specimen comprised CD4+ or CD8+ T cells sorted from blood, sampled in a trial of the OX40 agonist ivuxolimab. This sequence was found in an adult with an advanced solid tumor such as melanoma, head and neck, liver or kidney cancer. CDR3 region: CASSLVNTGELFF. The CDR3 coding sequence is TGTGCCAGCAGCCTCGTGAACACCGGGGAGCTGTTTTTT.